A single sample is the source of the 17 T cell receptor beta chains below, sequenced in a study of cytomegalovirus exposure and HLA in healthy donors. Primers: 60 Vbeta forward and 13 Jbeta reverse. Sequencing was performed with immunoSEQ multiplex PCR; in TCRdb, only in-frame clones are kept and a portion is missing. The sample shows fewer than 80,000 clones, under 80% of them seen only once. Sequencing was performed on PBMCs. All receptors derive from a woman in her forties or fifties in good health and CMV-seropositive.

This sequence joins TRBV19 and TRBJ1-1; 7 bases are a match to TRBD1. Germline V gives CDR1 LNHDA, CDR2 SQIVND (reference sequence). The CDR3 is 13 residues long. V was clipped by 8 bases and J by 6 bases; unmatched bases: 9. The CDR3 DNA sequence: TGTGCCAGTGCAACTACCAGGGGGGCTGAAGCTTTCTTT. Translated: CASATTRGAEAFF.

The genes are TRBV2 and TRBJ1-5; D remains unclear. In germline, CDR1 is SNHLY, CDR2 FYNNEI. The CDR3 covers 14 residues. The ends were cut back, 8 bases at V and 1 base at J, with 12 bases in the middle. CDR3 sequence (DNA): TGTGCCAGCTCTCCGGACTTGAGCAATCAGCCCCAGCATTTT. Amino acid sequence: CASSPDLSNQPQHF.

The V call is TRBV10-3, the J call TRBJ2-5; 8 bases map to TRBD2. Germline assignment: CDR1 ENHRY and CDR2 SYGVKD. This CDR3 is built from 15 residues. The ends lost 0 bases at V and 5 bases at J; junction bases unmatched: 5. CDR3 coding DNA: TGTGCCATCAGTGAGTCCGGGGGGGGGCAGGAGACCCAGTACTTC. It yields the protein CAISESGGGQETQYF.

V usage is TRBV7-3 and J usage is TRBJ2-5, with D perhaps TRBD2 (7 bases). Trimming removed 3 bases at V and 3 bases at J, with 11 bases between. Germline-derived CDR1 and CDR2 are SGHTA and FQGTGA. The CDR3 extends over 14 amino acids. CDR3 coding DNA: TGTGCCAGCAGCTTGGCGGGGGCAGAAGAGACCCAGTACTTC. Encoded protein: CASSLAGAEETQYF.

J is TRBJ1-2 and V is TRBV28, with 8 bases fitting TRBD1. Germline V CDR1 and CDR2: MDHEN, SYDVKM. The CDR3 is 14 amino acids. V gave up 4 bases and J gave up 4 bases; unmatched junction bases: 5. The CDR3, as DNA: TGTGCCAGCAGTTCAGGGGGCGCGGGCTATGGCTACACCTTC. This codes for CASSSGGAGYGYTF.

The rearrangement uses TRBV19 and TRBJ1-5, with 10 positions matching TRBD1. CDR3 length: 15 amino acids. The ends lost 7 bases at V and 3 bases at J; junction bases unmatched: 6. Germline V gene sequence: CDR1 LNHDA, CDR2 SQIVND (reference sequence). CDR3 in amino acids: CASNPGQGINQPQHF. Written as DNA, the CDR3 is TGTGCCAGTAACCCGGGACAGGGGATCAATCAGCCCCAGCATTTT.

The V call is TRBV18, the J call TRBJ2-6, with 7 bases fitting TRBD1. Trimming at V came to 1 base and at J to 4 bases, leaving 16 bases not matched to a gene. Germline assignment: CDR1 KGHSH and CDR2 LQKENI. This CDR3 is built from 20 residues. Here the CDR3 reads CASSPRGSAGGSLGANVLTF. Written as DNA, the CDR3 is TGTGCCAGCTCACCACGAGGTTCGGCAGGGGGATCTCTGGGGGCCAACGTCCTGACTTTC.

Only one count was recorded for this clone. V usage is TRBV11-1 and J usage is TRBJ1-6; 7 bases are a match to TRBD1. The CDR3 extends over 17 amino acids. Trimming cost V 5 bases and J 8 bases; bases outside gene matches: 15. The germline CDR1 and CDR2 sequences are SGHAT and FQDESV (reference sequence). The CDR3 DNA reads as TGTGCCAGCAGCCAGATTAGGTACAGGGGTGACGATTCACCCCTCCACTTT. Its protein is CASSQIRYRGDDSPLHF.

The CDR3 is CAISDGDTPSNQPQHF. CDR3 coding DNA: TGTGCCATCAGTGACGGGGACACTCCAAGCAATCAGCCCCAGCATTTT. The genes are TRBV10-3 and TRBJ1-5; possible D gene TRBD1, 6 bases. The CDR3 is 16 residues long. V shed 3 bases and J shed 1 base, with 13 bases lying between them. Germline loops: CDR1 ENHRY, CDR2 SYGVKD.

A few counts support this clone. CDR3 sequence (DNA): TGTGCCAGCAGCTTAGTTTTAGTGCTCGGCACAGATACGCAGTATTTT. Its protein is CASSLVLVLGTDTQYF. V is TRBV7-9 and J is TRBJ2-3; no reliable D call. Trimming removed 1 base from V and 1 base from J, with 12 bases in between. This CDR3 has 16 residues. CDR1 SEHNR and CDR2 FQNEAQ come from the germline V gene (reference sequence).

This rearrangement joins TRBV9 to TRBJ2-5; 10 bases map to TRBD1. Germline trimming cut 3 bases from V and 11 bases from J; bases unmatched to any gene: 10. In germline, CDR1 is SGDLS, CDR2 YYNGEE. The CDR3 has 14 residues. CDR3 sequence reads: CASSEGGQGWRQYF. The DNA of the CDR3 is TGTGCCAGCAGCGAGGGGGGACAGGGGTGGCGGCAGTACTTC.

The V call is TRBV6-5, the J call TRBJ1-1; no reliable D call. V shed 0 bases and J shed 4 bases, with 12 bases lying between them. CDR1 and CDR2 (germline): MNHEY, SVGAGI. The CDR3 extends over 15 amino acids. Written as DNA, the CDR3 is TGTGCCAGCAGTTACTCTGTTTCCGTCCGCACTGAAGCTTTCTTT. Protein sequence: CASSYSVSVRTEAFF.

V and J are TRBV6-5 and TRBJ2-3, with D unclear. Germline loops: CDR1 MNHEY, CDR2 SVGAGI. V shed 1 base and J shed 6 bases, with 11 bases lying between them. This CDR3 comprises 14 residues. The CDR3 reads CASSYYSSGDTQYF. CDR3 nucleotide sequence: TGTGCCAGCAGTTACTACTCGTCCGGTGATACGCAGTATTTT.

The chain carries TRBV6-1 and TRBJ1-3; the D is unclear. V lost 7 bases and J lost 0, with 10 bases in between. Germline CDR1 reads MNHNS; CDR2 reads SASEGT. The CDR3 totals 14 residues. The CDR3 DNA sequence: TGTGCCAGCAAACGAAAGAGCTCTGGAAACACCATATATTTT. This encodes CASKRKSSGNTIYF.

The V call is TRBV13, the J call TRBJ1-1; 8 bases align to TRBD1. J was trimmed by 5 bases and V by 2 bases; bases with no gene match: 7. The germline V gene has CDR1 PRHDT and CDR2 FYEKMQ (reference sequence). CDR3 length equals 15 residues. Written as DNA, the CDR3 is TGTGCCAGCAGCTTACTGGGACAGGAGGGTACTGAAGCTTTCTTT. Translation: CASSLLGQEGTEAFF.

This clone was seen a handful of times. This CDR3 reads CASSFSGGAYEQYV. The CDR3 bases are TGTGCCAGCAGTTTCTCGGGCGGGGCCTACGAGCAGTACGTC. V gene TRBV28 combines with J gene TRBJ2-7, with D possibly being TRBD2 (6 bases). From germline, CDR1 is MDHEN and CDR2 SYDVKM. This CDR3 comprises 14 residues. Trimming removed 3 bases at V and 2 bases at J, with 11 bases between.

CDR3 region: CASTLTETGNGYTF. The CDR3 nucleotides read TGCGCCAGCACTCTAACCGAGACAGGGAATGGCTACACCTTC. The rearrangement uses TRBV5-1 and TRBJ1-2; 7 nucleotides agree with TRBD1. CDR1 SGHRS and CDR2 YFSETQ come from the germline V gene. J was trimmed by 6 bases and V by 6 bases; bases with no gene match: 11. The length of the CDR3 is 14 residues.